The present T cell receptor (beta chain) was sequenced within a study of blood T cells in healthy people across ages. Notes on the study in general: Donor CMV status, an unknown factor, possibly confounded changes in expanded clonotypes.

A second 7 to 11 cycle PCR used barcoded and J-beta primers. TCRdb reanalysed the 5' RACE reads using MiXCR and keeps one entry per CDR3 protein. The sample lists some 1,500,000 distinct CDR3 sequences; 40% to 45% were seen once. Germline assignment: CDR1 SGHKS and CDR2 YYEKEE (reference sequence). This CDR3 is 15 amino acids long. With 0 bases clipped from V and 11 bases from J, the junction kept 7 bases outside the gene matches. Those donating, healthy Caucasian individuals from Russia, were aged about 6 to 95. On this clonotype: The antigen remains unidentified.

Sequencing was performed on blood. The chain is built from TRBV5-5 and TRBJ2-5, with 13 bases lining up with TRBD2. This receptor was obtained from a woman in her late teens or twenties in good health. This CDR3 is CASSLETSGRGEQYF. CDR3 DNA sequence: TGTGCCAGCAGCTTGGAAACTAGCGGGAGGGGTGAGCAGTACTTC.